A single sample gave rise to the 3 T cell receptor beta chains below, sequenced in a study of T cells in Graves' hyperthyroidism and ophthalmopathy. The source material, RNA transcripts, was used to amplify TCR beta CDR3 regions. Carried out on the TCR CDR3, a first-round RT-PCR used the HTBI primer set. TCRdb re-analysed the multiplex PCR reads in MiXCR, keeping a single row per CDR3 protein. Of fewer than 350,000 distinct CDR3 sequences detected, 10% to 15% appear once; the ten largest clones hold roughly 7.5%. The sequenced material came from blood. These receptors all stem from a woman aged 25 to 39 with Graves' hyperthyroidism that later progressed to Graves' ophthalmopathy.

This clonotype was seen at least ten times. This chain links TRBV27 with TRBJ2-1; TRBD1 matches at 8 bases. Germline V gene data show CDR1 as MNHEY and CDR2 as SMNVEV (reference sequence). This CDR3 has 14 amino acids. With 6 bases clipped from V and 3 bases from J, the junction kept 4 bases outside the gene matches. The CDR3 loop is CASSGQGFYNEQFF. The CDR3 DNA follows: TGTGCCAGCAGCGGACAGGGCTTCTACAATGAGCAGTTCTTC.

This clonotype was counted ten times or more. The chain joins TRBV28 to TRBJ2-5, with a possible D match to TRBD1 (6 bases). V was cut by 7 bases and J by 2 bases, with 11 bases left in between. The CDR3 runs 13 residues. Germline values: CDR1 MDHEN, CDR2 SYDVKM. The CDR3 loop reads CASMDRIQETQYF. In nucleotides, the CDR3 is TGTGCCAGCATGGACAGAATACAAGAGACCCAGTACTTC.

This clonotype was seen more than once but under ten times. The V and J genes are TRBV25-1 and TRBJ2-1; tentative D call: TRBD2 (6 bases). Trimming took 4 bases from V and 0 from J, leaving 13 bases between them. The CDR3 length is 16 residues. The V gene's germline CDR1 is MGHDK and CDR2 SYGVNS. The CDR3 sequence is CASSVRGTSSYNEQFF. The CDR3 DNA is TGTGCCAGCAGTGTCCGCGGGACGAGCTCCTACAATGAGCAGTTCTTC.